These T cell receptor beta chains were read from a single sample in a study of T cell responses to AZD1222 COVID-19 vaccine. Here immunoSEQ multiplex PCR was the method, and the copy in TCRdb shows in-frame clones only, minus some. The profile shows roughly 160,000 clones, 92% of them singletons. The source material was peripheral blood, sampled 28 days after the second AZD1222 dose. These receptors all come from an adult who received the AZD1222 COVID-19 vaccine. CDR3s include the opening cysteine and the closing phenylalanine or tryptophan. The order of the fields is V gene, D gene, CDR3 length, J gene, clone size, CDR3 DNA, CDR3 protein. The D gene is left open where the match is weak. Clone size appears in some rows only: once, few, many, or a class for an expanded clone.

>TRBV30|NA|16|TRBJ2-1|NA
TGTGCCTGGAGATCGAGAGCTGCCATCTCCTACAATGAGCAGTTCTTC
CAWRSRAAISYNEQFF
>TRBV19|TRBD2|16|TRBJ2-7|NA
TGTGCCAGTAGTCCCCGGCTAGCGGGGCCGCCCTACGAGCAGTACTTC
CASSPRLAGPPYEQYF
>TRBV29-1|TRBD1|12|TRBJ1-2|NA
TGCAGCGTTGGGGACAGGGAATATGGCTACACCTTC
CSVGDREYGYTF
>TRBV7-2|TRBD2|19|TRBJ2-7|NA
TGTGCCAGCAGCTTCGCCGGGACTAGCGGGGCCGGAGGCGCCTACGAGCAGTACTTC
CASSFAGTSGAGGAYEQYF
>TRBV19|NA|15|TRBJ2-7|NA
TGTGCCACCGCGCCGACTAGTATGGGGCCCTACGAGCAGTACTTC
CATAPTSMGPYEQYF
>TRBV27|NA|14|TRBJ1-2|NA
TGTGCCACCGGCTTTTCGGCCACTAACTATGGCTACACCTTC
CATGFSATNYGYTF
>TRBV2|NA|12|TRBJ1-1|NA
TGTGCCAGCAGGGACAGCAACACTGAAGCTTTCTTT
CASRDSNTEAFF
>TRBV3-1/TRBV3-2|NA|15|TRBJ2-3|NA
TGTGCCAGCAGCCAAGGTTGGACTAGCACAGATACGCAGTATTTT
CASSQGWTSTDTQYF
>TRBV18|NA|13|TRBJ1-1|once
TGTGCCAGCTCACCCGTGACAGGAACTGAAGCTTTCTTT
CASSPVTGTEAFF
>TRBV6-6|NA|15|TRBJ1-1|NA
TGTGCCAGCAGCACGGTTGGAGGGGTGAACACTGAAGCTTTCTTT
CASSTVGGVNTEAFF
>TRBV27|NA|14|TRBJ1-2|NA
TGTGCCAGCAGTTTAAGGGCGGGTAACTATGGCTACACCTTC
CASSLRAGNYGYTF
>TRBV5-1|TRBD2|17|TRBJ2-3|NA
TGCGCCAGCAGCCTCCCTAACGCGGGAGGGGGGACAGATACGCAGTATTTT
CASSLPNAGGGTDTQYF
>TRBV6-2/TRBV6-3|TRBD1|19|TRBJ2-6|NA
TGTGCCAGCAGCCCCCTACCCGGGACAGGCAACTCTGGGGCCAACGTCCTGACTTTC
CASSPLPGTGNSGANVLTF
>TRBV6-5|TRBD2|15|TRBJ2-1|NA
TGTGCCAGCACCCCGACTAGCGGGAGATACAATGAGCAGTTCTTC
CASTPTSGRYNEQFF
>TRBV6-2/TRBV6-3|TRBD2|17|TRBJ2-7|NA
TGTGCCAGCAGTTACAATCTTCCTAGCGGAAGCTCCTACGAGCAGTACTTC
CASSYNLPSGSSYEQYF
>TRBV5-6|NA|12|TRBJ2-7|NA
TGTGCCAGCAGCTTGAAGGGTGACGAATCCTGCTTC
CASSLKGDESCF
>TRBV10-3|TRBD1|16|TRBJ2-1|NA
TGTGCCGCCGCAAATTCCGGGACAGACTCCTACAATGAGCAGTTCTTC
CAAANSGTDSYNEQFF
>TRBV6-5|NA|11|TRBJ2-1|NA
TGTGCCACCGGGGGGCTGGATGAGCAGTTCTTC
CATGGLDEQFF
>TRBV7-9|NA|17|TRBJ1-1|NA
TGTGCCAGCAGCTTCATCCACCGACACACAGAGAACACTGAAGCTTTCTTT
CASSFIHRHTENTEAFF
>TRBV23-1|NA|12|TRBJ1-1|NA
TGCGCCAGCAGATGGAGTAACACTGAAGCTTTCTTT
CASRWSNTEAFF
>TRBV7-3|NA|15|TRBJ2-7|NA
TGTGCCAGCAGCTTAGACGCCGGGACGGACTACGAGCAGTACTTC
CASSLDAGTDYEQYF
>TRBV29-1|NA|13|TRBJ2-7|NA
TGCAGCGTTGAAGGCGGTCGGCCTTACGAGCAGTACTTC
CSVEGGRPYEQYF
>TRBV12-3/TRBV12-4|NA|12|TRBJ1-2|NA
TGTGCCAGCAGTTTAATGGGCGGTGGCTACACCTTC
CASSLMGGGYTF
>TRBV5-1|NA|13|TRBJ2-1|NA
TGCGCCAGCAGCCCTCGGACCTACAATGAGCAGTTCTTC
CASSPRTYNEQFF
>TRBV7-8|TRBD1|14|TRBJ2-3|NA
TGTGCCAGCAGTCCAGGGGGCCGGACAGATACGCAGTATTTT
CASSPGGRTDTQYF
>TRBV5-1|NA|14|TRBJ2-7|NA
TGCGCCAGCAGCTTAGACGGTGGACCCTACGAGCAGTACTTC
CASSLDGGPYEQYF
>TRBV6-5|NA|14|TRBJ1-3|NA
TGTGCCAGCAGTTTGGACTTCTCTGGAAACACCATATATTTT
CASSLDFSGNTIYF